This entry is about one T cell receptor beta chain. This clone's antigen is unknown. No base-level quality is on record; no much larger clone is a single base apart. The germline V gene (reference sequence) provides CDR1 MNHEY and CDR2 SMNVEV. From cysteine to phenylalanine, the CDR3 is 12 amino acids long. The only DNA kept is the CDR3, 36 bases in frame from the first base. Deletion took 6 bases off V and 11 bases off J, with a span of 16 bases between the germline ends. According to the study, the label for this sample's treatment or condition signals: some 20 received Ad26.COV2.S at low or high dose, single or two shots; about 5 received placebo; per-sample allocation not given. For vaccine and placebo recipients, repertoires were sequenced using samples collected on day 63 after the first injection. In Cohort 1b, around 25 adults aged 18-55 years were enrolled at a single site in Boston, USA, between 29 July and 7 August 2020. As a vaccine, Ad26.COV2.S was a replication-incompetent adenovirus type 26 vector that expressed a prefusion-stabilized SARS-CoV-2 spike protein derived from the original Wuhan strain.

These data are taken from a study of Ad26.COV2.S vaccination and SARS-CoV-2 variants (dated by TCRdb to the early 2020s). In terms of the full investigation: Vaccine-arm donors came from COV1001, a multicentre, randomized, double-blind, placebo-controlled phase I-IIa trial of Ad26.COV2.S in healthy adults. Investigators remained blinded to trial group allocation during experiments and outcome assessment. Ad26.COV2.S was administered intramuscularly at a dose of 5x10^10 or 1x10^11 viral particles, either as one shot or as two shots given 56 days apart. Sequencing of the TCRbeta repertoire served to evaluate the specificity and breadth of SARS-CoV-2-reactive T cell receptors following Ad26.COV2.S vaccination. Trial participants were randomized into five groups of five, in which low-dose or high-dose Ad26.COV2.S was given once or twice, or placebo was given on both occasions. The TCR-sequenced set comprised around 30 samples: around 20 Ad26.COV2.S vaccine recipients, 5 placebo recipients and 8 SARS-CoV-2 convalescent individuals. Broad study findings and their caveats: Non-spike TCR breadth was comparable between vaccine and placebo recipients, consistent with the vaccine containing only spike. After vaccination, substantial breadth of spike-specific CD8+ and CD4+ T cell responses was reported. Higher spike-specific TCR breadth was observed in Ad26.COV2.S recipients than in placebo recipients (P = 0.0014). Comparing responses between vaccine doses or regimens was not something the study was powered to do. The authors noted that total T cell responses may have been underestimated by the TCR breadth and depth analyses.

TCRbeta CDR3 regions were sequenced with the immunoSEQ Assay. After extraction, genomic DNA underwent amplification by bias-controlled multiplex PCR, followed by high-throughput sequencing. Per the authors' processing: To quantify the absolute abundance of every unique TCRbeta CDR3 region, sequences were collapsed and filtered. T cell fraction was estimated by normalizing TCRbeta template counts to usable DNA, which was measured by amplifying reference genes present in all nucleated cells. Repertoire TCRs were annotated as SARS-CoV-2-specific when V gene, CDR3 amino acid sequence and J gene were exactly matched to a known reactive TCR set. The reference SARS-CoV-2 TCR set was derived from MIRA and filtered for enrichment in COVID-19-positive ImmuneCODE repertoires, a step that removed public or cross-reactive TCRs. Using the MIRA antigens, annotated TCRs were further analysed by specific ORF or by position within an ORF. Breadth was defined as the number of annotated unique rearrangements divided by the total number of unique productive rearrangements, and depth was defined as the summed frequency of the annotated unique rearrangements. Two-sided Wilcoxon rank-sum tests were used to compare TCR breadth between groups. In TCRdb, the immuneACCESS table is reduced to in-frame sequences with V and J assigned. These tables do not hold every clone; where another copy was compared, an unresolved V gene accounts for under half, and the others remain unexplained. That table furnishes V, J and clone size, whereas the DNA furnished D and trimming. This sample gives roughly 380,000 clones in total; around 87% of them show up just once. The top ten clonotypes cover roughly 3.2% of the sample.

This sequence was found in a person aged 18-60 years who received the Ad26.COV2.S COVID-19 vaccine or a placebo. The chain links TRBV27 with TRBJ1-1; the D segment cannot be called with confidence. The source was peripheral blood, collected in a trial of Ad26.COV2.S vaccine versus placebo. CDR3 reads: CASSPRRGGAFF. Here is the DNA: TGTGCCAGCAGCCCCAGACGGGGAGGTGCTTTCTTT.